This T cell receptor beta chain was recorded in a study of T cell repertoires in cytomegalovirus infection. In the study overall: Public TCR beta signatures were indicative of both CMV infection and a matching HLA type. Study findings and constraints: Carriage of CMV together with the relevant HLA was identifiable through cumulative public TCR beta family frequency. CMV-specific TCR beta clonotypes restricted by HLA-C were the ones dominating the ex vivo response.

This clonotype showed up many times. No antigen is known for it. A single record per CDR3 protein comes from TCRdb applying MiXCR to the reads. The sample lists about 68,000 distinct CDR3 sequences; approximately 22% were seen once. Input material: PBMCs, sequenced either directly or after in vitro stimulation (not recorded which). This sequence was found in a human donor in good health (CMV status not recorded). Some clones in this sample may be carry-over from other donors' samples.

DNA for the CDR3: TGTGCCAGCAGCCAGCCGGACGGTCGATATGGCTACACCTTC. Encoded protein: CASSQPDGRYGYTF. The rearrangement links TRBV7-8 to TRBJ1-2; D is uncertain. V lost 5 bases to trimming and J lost 5 bases, with 15 bases between them. This CDR3 has 14 amino acids. CDR1 is SGHVS and CDR2 is FQNEAQ in the germline V gene.